This T cell receptor beta chain was profiled in a study of T cell responses to AZD1222 COVID-19 vaccine. Overall study results and limits: Breadth and depth of Spike-specific TCRs rose after two AZD1222 doses. Spike as a whole was targeted by vaccine-associated CD4 TCRs, dominant at 160-218 and 743-854. Reportedly, nearly half the spike-specific TCRs target unmutated variant regions.

CDR3 length: 13 amino acids. Germline lookup yields CDR1 SEHNR and CDR2 FQNEAQ (reference sequence). V was clipped by 2 bases and J by 6 bases, with 10 bases between them. Only in-frame clones appear in the TCRdb table, and some are missing; sequencing was by immunoSEQ multiplex PCR. This sample has approximately 89,000 clones; about 93% occur once, and the top ten carry 3.5% to 5%. A remark on this clone: Its antigen is unidentified.

The sequence was collected from an adult in good health. The chain is built from TRBV7-9 and TRBJ1-1; no clear D gene. Material: peripheral blood, obtained on day 0 of MenACWY control vaccination. The CDR3, as DNA: TGTGCCAGCAGCTTAAACAAGGGCGCTGAAGCTTTCTTT. It specifies CASSLNKGAEAFF.